Listed below are T cell receptor beta chains from one sample, sequenced in a study of blood T cell repertoires in COVID-19. The table came from immunoSEQ multiplex PCR; TCRdb's copy has only in-frame clones and leaves some out. Of 130,000 to 150,000 clones in the sample, 88% are singletons; the top ten hold roughly 10%. Sequenced input: peripheral blood. All receptors come from a man aged 45 to 65 with active or convalescent COVID-19. CDR3s include the opening cysteine and the closing phenylalanine or tryptophan. Fields, in order: D gene, V gene, J gene, clone size, CDR3 protein, CDR3 DNA. D genes are given only for firm matches. Clone size is stated in some rows and not others, as once, few, many or a class when expanded.

D: -
V: TRBV6-5
J: TRBJ1-1
size: -
CDR3: CASDGENTEAFF
DNA: TGTGCCAGCGACGGGGAGAACACTGAAGCTTTCTTT

D: TRBD2
V: TRBV19
J: TRBJ2-3
size: -
CDR3: CASSIDSLAASTDTQYF
DNA: TGTGCCAGTAGTATAGATAGTCTAGCGGCTAGCACAGATACGCAGTATTTT

D: TRBD2
V: TRBV6-5
J: TRBJ2-2
size: once
CDR3: CASRAGGLTGELFF
DNA: TGTGCCAGCAGAGCGGGAGGACTAACCGGGGAGCTGTTTTTT

D: TRBD2
V: TRBV7-3
J: TRBJ2-1
size: -
CDR3: CASSHPRTSGRGNEQFF
DNA: TGTGCCAGCAGCCACCCTCGGACTAGCGGGAGAGGCAATGAGCAGTTCTTC

D: TRBD2
V: TRBV7-9
J: TRBJ2-7
size: -
CDR3: CASSLRTSGSYEQYF
DNA: TGTGCCAGCAGCCTCAGGACTAGCGGGAGCTACGAGCAGTACTTC

D: TRBD2
V: TRBV11-2
J: TRBJ2-7
size: -
CDR3: CASSSLSGRAVYEQYF
DNA: TGTGCCAGCAGCTCCCTTAGCGGGAGGGCCGTTTACGAGCAGTACTTC

D: -
V: TRBV3-1/TRBV3-2
J: TRBJ2-7
size: -
CDR3: CASSQGRGEQYF
DNA: TGTGCCAGCAGCCAGGGGCGGGGCGAGCAGTACTTC

D: -
V: TRBV14
J: TRBJ2-2
size: -
CDR3: CASSQYANTGELFF
DNA: TGTGCCAGCAGCCAATATGCGAACACCGGGGAGCTGTTTTTT

D: -
V: TRBV6-6
J: TRBJ2-1
size: -
CDR3: CASSTRVSYNEQFF
DNA: TGTGCCAGCTCCACTAGGGTCTCCTACAATGAGCAGTTCTTC

D: TRBD2
V: TRBV4-2
J: TRBJ2-5
size: -
CDR3: CASSQATGGRSETQYF
DNA: TGTGCCAGCAGCCAAGCGACTGGCGGGAGATCGGAGACCCAGTACTTC

D: -
V: TRBV30
J: TRBJ1-5
size: once
CDR3: CAWSPSGRTNHQPQHF
DNA: TGTGCCTGGAGTCCTTCGGGGAGGACAAACCATCAGCCCCAGCATTTT

D: -
V: TRBV10-3
J: TRBJ1-5
size: -
CDR3: CAISETRQLIGNQPQHF
DNA: TGTGCCATCAGTGAGACAAGACAGCTTATAGGAAATCAGCCCCAGCATTTT

D: -
V: TRBV5-6
J: TRBJ1-6
size: -
CDR3: CASSWIRGNSPLHF
DNA: TGTGCCAGCAGCTGGATCAGGGGTAATTCACCCCTCCACTTT

D: -
V: TRBV28
J: TRBJ2-2
size: -
CDR3: CASRILRDTGELFF
DNA: TGTGCCAGCAGGATTCTACGGGACACCGGGGAGCTGTTTTTT

D: TRBD2
V: TRBV7-3
J: TRBJ2-1
size: -
CDR3: CASSYGLAGGYEQFF
DNA: TGTGCCAGCAGCTATGGGCTAGCGGGAGGTTATGAGCAGTTCTTC

D: TRBD2
V: TRBV9
J: TRBJ2-3
size: -
CDR3: CASSVGPSGADTQYF
DNA: TGTGCCAGCAGCGTAGGTCCCAGCGGGGCAGATACGCAGTATTTT

D: -
V: TRBV3-1/TRBV3-2
J: TRBJ1-5
size: -
CDR3: CASSIRDNQPQHF
DNA: TGTGCCAGCTCGATCAGGGACAATCAGCCCCAGCATTTT

D: -
V: TRBV5-1
J: TRBJ1-1
size: -
CDR3: CASTGLLNTEAFF
DNA: TGCGCCAGCACCGGACTGCTGAACACTGAAGCTTTCTTT

D: TRBD1
V: TRBV7-9
J: TRBJ1-5
size: -
CDR3: CASSLSGTGGIQPQHF
DNA: TGTGCCAGCAGCTTATCCGGGACAGGGGGCATTCAGCCCCAGCATTTT

D: -
V: TRBV2
J: TRBJ1-4
size: -
CDR3: CASSGLEGEKLFF
DNA: TGTGCCAGCAGTGGTTTGGAGGGTGAAAAACTGTTTTTT

D: -
V: TRBV10-1
J: TRBJ2-5
size: -
CDR3: CASSSGDTKTQYF
DNA: TGCGCCAGCAGCTCGGGGGATACAAAGACCCAGTACTTC

D: -
V: TRBV18
J: TRBJ1-3
size: -
CDR3: CASSPPGISGNTIYF
DNA: TGTGCCAGCTCACCACCCGGGATTTCTGGAAACACCATATATTTT

D: TRBD1
V: TRBV2
J: TRBJ1-2
size: -
CDR3: CASRQGADGYTF
DNA: TGTGCCAGCAGGCAGGGGGCGGATGGCTACACCTTC

D: TRBD1
V: TRBV28
J: TRBJ2-7
size: -
CDR3: CASSPTGGDEQYF
DNA: TGTGCCAGCAGCCCGACAGGGGGCGACGAGCAGTACTTC

D: -
V: TRBV7-2
J: TRBJ1-2
size: -
CDR3: CASSLLYGYTF
DNA: TGTGCCAGCAGCCTACTCTATGGCTACACCTTC

D: TRBD1
V: TRBV11-2
J: TRBJ1-1
size: -
CDR3: CASSSPRGQAQGKNTEAFF
DNA: TGTGCCAGCAGCTCCCCGAGGGGGCAGGCCCAGGGTAAGAACACTGAAGCTTTCTTT